The next 23 T cell receptor beta chains were all read from a single sample in a study of long-term antiretroviral therapy in people with HIV. A v3.0 immunoSEQ assay was performed at survey level. Clones were sequenced by immunoSEQ multiplex PCR, and TCRdb holds only the in-frame ones, with some missing. This sample yields roughly 25,000 clones, of which about 80% are seen a single time; around 5.3% belongs to the top ten. This material consisted of unsorted PBMCs, taken 0.7 years before starting antiretroviral therapy. These TCRs come from a young man with HIV.

The CDR3 loop reads CASTSQQGMQPQHF. Written as DNA, the CDR3 is TGTGCCAGCACAAGCCAGCAGGGAATGCAGCCCCAGCATTTT. The chain uses TRBV28 and TRBJ1-5; the D gene is possibly TRBD1 (5 bases). The ends were cut back, 7 bases at V and 7 bases at J, with 17 bases in the middle. The CDR3 sequence is 14 residues long. Germline lookup yields CDR1 MDHEN and CDR2 SYDVKM.

J is TRBJ2-1 and V is TRBV13, with 14 positions matching TRBD2. The CDR3 consists of 18 residues. CDR1 is PRHDT, CDR2 FYEKMQ, per germline (reference sequence). Germline trimming cut 1 base from V and 4 bases from J; bases unmatched to any gene: 6. CDR3 in DNA: TGTGCCAGCAGCTTAGCAGGACTAGCGGGGGGCGGGTACAATGAGCAGTTCTTC. Translating gives CASSLAGLAGGGYNEQFF.

J is TRBJ1-6 and V is TRBV7-9, with D possibly TRBD1 on 6 matching bases. The CDR3 loop spans 15 amino acids. Trimming took off 4 bases at V and 9 bases at J, with 16 bases between the two ends. Germline CDR1 reads SEHNR; CDR2 reads FQNEAQ (reference sequence). CDR3 residues: CASSSGDTLTSPLHF. The CDR3, as DNA: TGTGCCAGCAGCTCTGGGGACACACTAACTTCACCCCTCCACTTT.

The V and J genes are TRBV30 and TRBJ1-1, with D unclear. The germline V gene has CDR1 GTSNPN and CDR2 SVGIG (reference sequence). The V and J ends lost 2 bases and 4 bases respectively, with 8 bases between them. This CDR3 has 12 residues. In nucleotides, the CDR3 is TGTGCCTGGAGTCCAAGTGTCACTGAAGCTTTCTTT. It is translated as CAWSPSVTEAFF.

The chain uses TRBV5-8 and TRBJ1-1; 8 bases are shared with TRBD1. J gave up 6 bases and V 4 bases, and 8 bases lay outside the gene matches. CDR3 length equals 14 residues. Germline V lookup: CDR1 SGHTS, CDR2 YDEGEE. The CDR3 reads CASSGRGPLAEAFF. In DNA form, the CDR3 reads TGTGCCAGCAGCGGCAGGGGGCCCCTCGCTGAAGCTTTCTTT.

The J gene is TRBJ1-2, the V gene TRBV9; TRBD1 might be the D (6 bases). Germline CDR1 and CDR2: SGDLS and YYNGEE. This CDR3 spans 14 amino acids. V was trimmed by 1 base and J by 6 bases, leaving 13 bases between them. CDR3 amino acids: CASSVTIGGNGYTF. CDR3 DNA sequence: TGTGCCAGCAGCGTAACTATAGGGGGGAATGGCTACACCTTC. Combining the CDR3 with reference TRBV9 and TRBJ1-2 gives the whole variable domain DSGVTQTPKHLITATGQRVTLRCSPRSGDLSVYWYQQSLDQGLQFLIQYYNGEERAKGNILERFSAQQFPDLHSELNLSSLELGDSALYFCASSVTIGGNGYTFGSGTRLTVV.

The CDR3 sequence is CASRVPGQGNTIYF. The CDR3 bases are TGTGCCAGCAGGGTACCGGGACAGGGAAACACCATATATTTT. The chain links TRBV21-1 to TRBJ1-3; the table's D call of TRBD1 was not tested on the DNA. TRBV21-1 is a recognized pseudogene. This CDR3 has 14 amino acids.

This clone was recorded only once. The CDR3 DNA follows: TGTGCCAGCAGTTTAACGGAGACCCAGTACTTC. This encodes CASSLTETQYF. V is TRBV28 and J is TRBJ2-5; no clear D gene. The V end was cut by 2 bases, the J end by 5 bases, with 3 bases between. In germline, CDR1 is MDHEN, CDR2 SYDVKM. The CDR3 sequence is 11 residues long.

This rearrangement joins TRBV11-3 to TRBJ2-3; D is unresolved. Trimming stripped 3 bases from V and 0 bases from J, with 13 bases between. CDR3 length equals 16 residues. The germline gives CDR1 SGHNT, CDR2 YENEEA. CDR3: CASSLGSVGSTDTQYF. The DNA of the CDR3 is TGTGCCAGCAGCTTGGGGTCGGTGGGCAGCACAGATACGCAGTATTTT.

The chain has TRBV27 and TRBJ1-2; 8 nucleotides line up with TRBD1. CDR1 is MNHEY and CDR2 is SMNVEV in the germline V gene (reference sequence). The CDR3 covers 13 residues. Germline trimming cut 6 bases from V and 8 bases from J; bases unmatched to any gene: 8. CDR3 DNA sequence: TGTGCCAGCAGCCCACAGGGGGTAGGAGGCTACACCTTC. It yields the protein CASSPQGVGGYTF.

The chain uses TRBV18 and TRBJ2-1, with D possibly matching TRBD2 (7 bases). CDR3 length: 15 residues. Per the germline V gene, CDR1 is KGHSH and CDR2 is LQKENI. Trimming cost V 10 bases and J 3 bases, with 19 bases left between them. Written as DNA, the CDR3 is TGTGCCACCCTCAGCCCCGGGGGGCTCTACAATGAGCAGTTCTTC. Its protein is CATLSPGGLYNEQFF. Using reference TRBV18 and TRBJ2-1 for the parts outside the CDR3, the full variable domain is NAGVMQNPRHLVRRRGQEARLRCSPMKGHSHVYWYRQLPEEGLKFMVYLQKENIIDESGMPKERFSAEFPKEGPSILRIQQVVRGDSAAYFCATLSPGGLYNEQFFGPGTRLTVL.

The chain carries TRBV14 and TRBJ1-2; D may be TRBD1 (6 bases). The CDR3 has 14 amino acids. The V gene's germline CDR1 is SGHDN and CDR2 FVKESK. V dropped 4 bases and J dropped 3 bases, with 12 bases sitting between them. The CDR3 DNA reads TGTGCCAGCAGCCTCCGCAGGGGTGACTATGGCTACACCTTC. This codes for CASSLRRGDYGYTF.

This clone was detected only once. The J gene is TRBJ1-2, the V gene TRBV30; a possible D gene is TRBD1 (5 bases). The germline V and J ends were trimmed by 2 bases and 2 bases, with 12 bases remaining between them. Germline V gene lookup returns CDR1 GTSNPN and CDR2 SVGIG (reference sequence). The CDR3 runs 14 residues. The CDR3 DNA sequence: TGTGCCTGGAGTTGGGGCAGACGAAACTATGGCTACACCTTC. It yields the protein CAWSWGRRNYGYTF.

The chain carries TRBV6-1 and TRBJ1-5; D may be TRBD1 (5 bases). V shed 4 bases and J shed 7 bases, with 14 bases lying between them. This CDR3 is 14 amino acids long. Looked up from germline, CDR1 is MNHNS and CDR2 is SASEGT. DNA of the CDR3: TGTGCCAGCAGTGCGGTGGGGGTCGGGCAGCCCCAGCATTTT. Translating gives CASSAVGVGQPQHF.

The genes are TRBV7-2 and TRBJ2-3; the match to TRBD2 covers 7 bases. CDR3 length equals 17 residues. Germline loops: CDR1 SGHTA, CDR2 FQGNSA. The V segment lost 1 base and the J segment 0 bases; nucleotides outside the gene matches: 7. Here the CDR3 reads CASSLDGAGASTDTQYF. The CDR3 DNA sequence: TGTGCCAGCAGCTTAGATGGTGCGGGAGCGAGCACAGATACGCAGTATTTT.

This rearrangement joins TRBV10-3 to TRBJ1-1; a weak D match, TRBD1 (6 bases). The CDR3 has 13 amino acids. Trimming shortened V by 6 bases and J by 1 base, and 9 bases separated the two germline ends. Per the germline V gene, CDR1 is ENHRY and CDR2 is SYGVKD. The CDR3 DNA follows: TGTGCCATCAGCCACAGGGAGAACACTGAAGCTTTCTTT. It codes for CAISHRENTEAFF.

Here the CDR3 DNA reads TGTGCCAGCAGCAGACAAGGTGAGGGGTATCAGCCCCAGCATTTT. The encoded protein is CASSRQGEGYQPQHF. The V gene is TRBV6-6, the J gene TRBJ1-5; tentatively, D is TRBD1 (5 bases). The CDR3 loop spans 15 amino acids. With 6 bases removed from V and 5 bases from J, the gap between germline ends came to 17 bases. CDR1 is MNHNY, CDR2 SVGAGI, per germline (reference sequence).

The gene calls are TRBV5-6 and TRBJ2-1; 8 bases are a match to TRBD2. CDR3 length: 16 amino acids. Per the germline V gene, CDR1 is SGHDT and CDR2 is YYEEEE. V shed 4 bases, J shed 5 bases, and the junction held 11 bases outside the gene matches. CDR3 in DNA: TGTGCCAGCAGCGGGCCCCCACTAGCGGTCCACAATGAGCAGTTCTTC. Residues: CASSGPPLAVHNEQFF.

The rearrangement joins TRBV28 to TRBJ1-1; no clear D gene. The CDR3 runs to 15 residues. Germline lookup yields CDR1 MDHEN and CDR2 SYDVKM. Trimming removed 2 bases from V and 2 bases from J, with 12 bases in between. The DNA of the CDR3 is TGTGCCAGCAGTTTAAGGCAGGACTCCAACACTGAAGCTTTCTTT. Its protein is CASSLRQDSNTEAFF. Together with reference TRBV28 and TRBJ1-1, the CDR3 gives the full variable domain: DVKVTQSSRYLVKRTGEKVFLECVQDMDHENMFWYRQDPGLGLRLIYFSYDVKMKEKGDIPEGYSVSREKKERFSLILESASTNQTSMYLCASSLRQDSNTEAFFGQGTRLTVV.

The chain is built from TRBV9 and TRBJ1-2; 8 nucleotides agree with TRBD1. Germline V CDR1 and CDR2: SGDLS, YYNGEE. With V trimmed by 0 bases and J by 0 bases, 1 base remained unmatched. The CDR3 loop spans 15 amino acids. The chain's CDR3 is CASSVGTGTNYGYTF. CDR3 bases: TGTGCCAGCAGCGTAGGGACAGGGACTAACTATGGCTACACCTTC.

In this sample, this clone turned up once. The chain is built from TRBV28 and TRBJ2-1; TRBD2 aligns across 9 bases. Trimming at V came to 7 bases and at J to 2 bases, leaving 6 bases not matched to a gene. The CDR3 runs 15 residues. Germline CDR1 is MDHEN and CDR2 is SYDVKM. The CDR3 DNA reads TGTGCCAGCACCCGTAGCGGGAGCGCCTACAATGAGCAGTTCTTC. Protein: CASTRSGSAYNEQFF.

The chain combines TRBV28 with TRBJ2-3, with 12 bases aligning to TRBD2. CDR1 is MDHEN, CDR2 SYDVKM, per germline. This CDR3 has 16 residues. Trimming took 2 bases from V and 6 from J; bases not matched to a gene: 6. The CDR3 here is CASSLASGRAWDTQYF. DNA for the CDR3: TGTGCCAGCAGTTTAGCTAGCGGGAGGGCGTGGGATACGCAGTATTTT.

This clone was seen only a few times. This chain connects TRBV2 to TRBJ1-5; 9 bases are shared with TRBD1. The CDR3 is 15 residues long. Germline trimming cut 6 bases from V and 1 base from J; bases unmatched to any gene: 4. Germline CDR1 is SNHLY and CDR2 is FYNNEI. DNA of the CDR3: TGTGCCAGCAGGGAGACAGGGGGAAGCAATCAGCCCCAGCATTTT. Translated, it gives CASRETGGSNQPQHF.